The 23 T cell receptor beta chains listed next were all sequenced from one sample in a study of blood T cell repertoires in COVID-19. Assay: immunoSEQ multiplex PCR; the TCRdb copy retains only in-frame clones and omits some. Altogether around 230,000 clones are present, approximately 80% being singletons, with the ten largest covering about 15%. Sequencing was done on a sample of PBMCs or T cells enriched from blood (not recorded which). The receptor set was obtained from a man aged 40-49 years who had recovered from COVID-19.

There are a few counts of this clone. The J gene is TRBJ2-5, the V gene TRBV12-3 or TRBV12-4; D ambiguous. This CDR3 is 11 amino acids long. The V gene lost 6 bases and the J gene lost 5 bases, with 7 bases spanning the gap. CDR3 region: CASSPGETQYF. CDR3 sequence (DNA): TGTGCCAGCAGCCCCGGGGAGACCCAGTACTTC.

This clone occurred once. The chain recombines TRBV6-5 with TRBJ1-4; D is unresolved. Between the trimmed V and J ends, which lost 3 bases and 8 bases, there was a span of 10 bases. This CDR3 spans 13 amino acids. Per germline, CDR1 MNHEY and CDR2 SVGAGI. The CDR3 DNA follows: TGTGCCAGCAGTTATGGAGGTGGGGAAAAACTGTTTTTT. Translation gives CASSYGGGEKLFF.

As regards this clone: Additional DNA sequences in this sample encode the identical CDR3. V and J are TRBV28 and TRBJ1-5, with D uncertain. The germline V and J ends were trimmed by 6 bases and 6 bases, with 9 bases remaining between them. Germline V gives CDR1 MDHEN, CDR2 SYDVKM. The CDR3 has 12 residues. CDR3 DNA sequence: TGTGCCAGCAGCCTACCAGGTCAGCCCCAGCATTTT. Protein sequence: CASSLPGQPQHF.

This chain links TRBV28 with TRBJ2-1; 12 bases match TRBD2. J was trimmed by 6 bases and V by 1 base; bases with no gene match: 4. CDR1 is MDHEN and CDR2 is SYDVKM in the germline V gene. This CDR3 is 16 amino acids long. CDR3 in DNA: TGTGCCAGCAGTTTATCTAGCGGGGGGGCTTCCAATGAGCAGTTCTTC. The encoded protein is CASSLSSGGASNEQFF. Together with reference TRBV28 and TRBJ2-1, the CDR3 gives the full variable domain: DVKVTQSSRYLVKRTGEKVFLECVQDMDHENMFWYRQDPGLGLRLIYFSYDVKMKEKGDIPEGYSVSREKKERFSLILESASTNQTSMYLCASSLSSGGASNEQFFGPGTRLTVL.

A word on this clone: This CDR3 fails to terminate in the conserved phenylalanine or tryptophan, so it likely reflects a read error. It is unclear where the CDR3 begins or ends on the DNA, so no DNA is shown, and the CDR3 is as TCRdb lists it. V is TRBV4-3 and J is TRBJ2-7; the D segment call TRBD1 is taken from the table without a DNA check. Germline loops: CDR1 LGHNA, CDR2 YSLEER. The CDR3 totals 10 residues, both ends included. CDR3 sequence: CASSLSHAGK.

This clone was counted a single time. The V call is TRBV6-5, the J call TRBJ1-5; D not certain. The V and J ends lost 6 bases and 0 bases respectively, with 12 bases between them. The germline V gene has CDR1 MNHEY and CDR2 SVGAGI. CDR3 size: 15 residues. Here the CDR3 DNA reads TGTGCCAGCAGGAGGGAGCCTTATAGCAATCAGCCCCAGCATTTT. It specifies CASRREPYSNQPQHF.

The sample holds a few counts of this clone. This sequence joins TRBV2 and TRBJ1-5, with 11 bases lining up with TRBD1. V shed 8 bases and J 15 bases; nucleotides not matched to a gene: 9. The CDR3 has 12 amino acids. Germline CDR1 is SNHLY and CDR2 is FYNNEI. CDR3 nucleotides: TGTGCCAGCGGATTTACGGGACAGGGGGTGCATTTT. This gives the protein CASGFTGQGVHF.

The chain has TRBV28 and TRBJ2-3; 11 bases map to TRBD2. Germline loops: CDR1 MDHEN, CDR2 SYDVKM. The CDR3 extends over 17 amino acids. V lost 3 bases, J lost 4 bases, and 9 bases stayed unmatched. CDR3 sequence reads: CASSFGTSGRTADTQYF. The CDR3 bases are TGTGCCAGCAGTTTCGGGACTAGCGGACGCACGGCAGATACGCAGTATTTT.

This rearrangement joins TRBV12-3 or TRBV12-4 to TRBJ1-4; D unresolved. Trimming left V 3 bases short and J 14 bases short, with 13 bases between. The CDR3 has 12 amino acids. The CDR3 DNA follows: TGTGCCAGCAGTTTTCTGGTGGGAGGGCTGTTTTTT. Residues: CASSFLVGGLFF.

The chain links TRBV3-1 (or the pseudogene TRBV3-2) to TRBJ1-2; perhaps TRBD1 as D (5 bases). This CDR3 comprises 16 residues. The germline gives CDR1 LGHDT, CDR2 YNNKEL (reference sequence). V dropped 2 bases and J dropped 6 bases, with 19 bases sitting between them. This CDR3 is CASSQYFRGDDHGYTF. CDR3 DNA: TGTGCCAGCAGCCAATACTTTAGGGGCGACGATCATGGCTACACCTTC.

The CDR3: CAWDGQLYSGNTIYF. The CDR3 DNA reads TGTGCCTGGGACGGACAGCTTTACTCTGGAAACACCATATATTTT. The chain carries TRBV30 and TRBJ1-3, with D perhaps matching TRBD1 (6 bases). Trimming pared 5 bases from V and 0 bases from J, leaving 14 bases between. Germline assignment: CDR1 GTSNPN and CDR2 SVGIG (reference sequence). The CDR3 is 15 residues long.

This clone has a handful of counts. V gene TRBV28 combines with J gene TRBJ1-5; TRBD1 matches 8 bases. The CDR3 totals 15 residues. V was pared by 6 bases and J by 4 bases, with 8 bases of the junction left unmatched. Germline CDR1 MDHEN, CDR2 SYDVKM. CDR3 sequence: CASRTGQGRNQPQHF. The CDR3 nucleotides read TGTGCCAGCAGAACAGGACAGGGACGAAATCAGCCCCAGCATTTT.

The V and J genes are TRBV30 and TRBJ1-6; D remains ambiguous. The CDR3 contains 13 residues. In germline, CDR1 is GTSNPN, CDR2 SVGIG (reference sequence). Trimming took off 4 bases at V and 7 bases at J, with 11 bases between the two ends. The CDR3 sequence is CAWMERPNSPLHF. The CDR3, as DNA: TGTGCCTGGATGGAGCGCCCGAATTCACCCCTCCACTTT.

V gene TRBV7-9 combines with J gene TRBJ1-1, with TRBD1 matching 8 bases. Trimming took 4 bases from V and 4 from J; bases not matched to a gene: 2. The CDR3 has 13 residues. The germline CDR1 and CDR2 sequences are SEHNR and FQNEAQ (reference sequence). CDR3 loop: CASSSGGGTEAFF. The CDR3 coding sequence is TGTGCCAGCAGCTCAGGGGGCGGCACTGAAGCTTTCTTT. Using reference TRBV7-9 and TRBJ1-1 for the parts outside the CDR3, the full variable domain is DTGVSQNPRHKITKRGQNVTFRCDPISEHNRLYWYRQTLGQGPEFLTYFQNEAQLEKSRLLSDRFSAERPKGSFSTLEIQRTEQGDSAMYLCASSSGGGTEAFFGQGTRLTVV.

This clone has only one observation. This chain connects TRBV28 to TRBJ2-1; tentative D call: TRBD2 (6 bases). Germline CDR1 reads MDHEN; CDR2 reads SYDVKM. V lost 8 bases and J 2 bases, leaving 10 bases between the germline ends. This CDR3 is built from 13 residues. CDR3 protein: CASARGAYNEQFF. The CDR3 DNA reads as TGTGCCAGCGCGCGCGGGGCCTACAATGAGCAGTTCTTC.

The gene calls are TRBV9 and TRBJ1-5, with 7 bases identical to TRBD1. Germline V gene lookup returns CDR1 SGDLS and CDR2 YYNGEE. This CDR3 is built from 15 residues. V dropped 0 bases and J dropped 1; count of bases not matched to a gene: 1. The DNA of the CDR3 is TGTGCCAGCAGCGTAGAGGGACAGAGCAATCAGCCCCAGCATTTT. This translates into CASSVEGQSNQPQHF.

This chain joins TRBV4-1 and TRBJ1-2; a possible D gene is TRBD1 (6 bases). The CDR3 is 18 amino acids. The V end was cut by 4 bases, the J end by 2 bases, with 23 bases between. Germline V gene data show CDR1 as MGHRA and CDR2 as YSYEKL. DNA for the CDR3: TGCGCCAGCAGCCGGGCGGTAGGGGGGGAAAACCTCAACTATGGCTACACCTTC. Amino acids: CASSRAVGGENLNYGYTF.

The chain employs TRBV2 and TRBJ1-6; TRBD1 might be the D (5 bases). The CDR3 covers 14 residues. The germline V and J ends were trimmed by 7 bases and 5 bases, with 12 bases remaining between them. Looked up from germline, CDR1 is SNHLY and CDR2 is FYNNEI. DNA for the CDR3: TGTGCCAGCAAGATCAGGGTGGATAATTCACCCCTCCACTTT. It translates to CASKIRVDNSPLHF. Based on the CDR3 plus reference TRBV2 and TRBJ1-6, the full variable domain is EPEVTQTPSHQVTQMGQEVILRCVPISNHLYFYWYRQILGQKVEFLVSFYNNEISEKSEIFDDQFSVERPDGSNFTLKIRSTKLEDSAMYFCASKIRVDNSPLHFGNGTRLTVT.

About this clone itself: Other DNA sequences in this specimen translate into the identical CDR3. The gene calls are TRBV19 and TRBJ2-7, with 7 nucleotides matching TRBD1. This CDR3 spans 13 amino acids. The V segment lost 7 bases and the J segment 2 bases; nucleotides outside the gene matches: 5. Germline lookup yields CDR1 LNHDA and CDR2 SQIVND (reference sequence). The CDR3 here is CASTRQGAYEQYF. The CDR3 nucleotides are TGTGCCAGTACCCGTCAGGGGGCCTACGAGCAGTACTTC.

This clone was counted a few times. The chain carries TRBV7-2 and TRBJ2-3, with TRBD2 as a possible D gene (5 bases). With 0 bases removed from V and 3 bases from J, the gap between germline ends came to 10 bases. Per germline, CDR1 SGHTA and CDR2 FQGNSA. This CDR3 comprises 15 residues. The DNA of the CDR3 is TGTGCCAGCAGCTTAGCCCCCCCGGGAACAGATACGCAGTATTTT. Amino acid sequence: CASSLAPPGTDTQYF. Filled out from reference TRBV7-2 and TRBJ2-3, the complete variable domain reads GAGVSQSPSNKVTEKGKDVELRCDPISGHTALYWYRQSLGQGLEFLIYFQGNSAPDKSGLPSDRFSAERTGGSVSTLTIQRTQQEDSAVYLCASSLAPPGTDTQYFGPGTRLTVL.

This chain uses TRBV29-1 with TRBJ2-5, with D possibly being TRBD1 (7 bases). Deletions cut 4 bases from V and 5 bases from J, with 14 bases between. This CDR3 is 13 amino acids long. Germline CDR1 and CDR2: SQVTM and ANQGSEA. CDR3 in DNA: TGCAGCGTTGCCCCGCAGGGGGGCGAGACCCAGTACTTC. Translating gives CSVAPQGGETQYF.

This clone showed up just once. The V call is TRBV28, the J call TRBJ1-2, with D unclear. V lost 6 bases and J 2 bases, leaving 10 bases between the germline ends. The CDR3 has 13 residues. Germline values: CDR1 MDHEN, CDR2 SYDVKM. CDR3 amino acids: CASRSPGNYGYTF. In DNA, the CDR3 is TGTGCCAGCAGGTCCCCGGGGAACTATGGCTACACCTTC.

The gene calls are TRBV13 and TRBJ2-5, with 12 bases identical to TRBD2. The CDR3 covers 15 residues. The V gene's germline CDR1 is PRHDT and CDR2 FYEKMQ (reference sequence). J gave up 5 bases and V 4 bases, and 5 bases lay outside the gene matches. In DNA, the CDR3 is TGTGCCAGCAGCTGGACTAGCGGGATCTTGGAGACCCAGTACTTC. This translates into CASSWTSGILETQYF.